This passage covers 24 T cell receptor delta chains from one sample sequenced in a study of Vδ1+ human thymocytes. These receptors lack a known antigen. Sequences come from RNA converted to cDNA by reverse transcription. Multiplex PCR used pooled V-gene forward primers and a constant-region reverse primer to amplify CDR3s. TCRdb re-processed the multiplex PCR reads using CATT. Seen here are approximately 58,000 delta-chain clones, roughly 15% observed once, and the top ten hold approximately 0.4%. Study-wide results and caveats: Highly polyclonal TRG and TRD repertoires with Gaussian CDR3 length distributions appeared in thymus.

The specimen was Vdelta1+ gamma-delta thymocytes from the thymus. Subset in this sample: FACS-sorted CD3+ TCRalphabeta- TCRVdelta1+ TCRVdelta2- thymocytes. These receptors were collected from a girl under three years old who had congenital heart surgery.

V gene TRDV1 combines with J gene TRDJ1, with 9 bases lining up with TRDD3. The CDR3 covers 19 residues. The ends lost 5 bases at V and 0 bases at J; junction bases unmatched: 16. Looked up from germline, CDR1 is TSWWSYY and CDR2 is QGS. The CDR3 sequence is CALGNGHRYWGTYTDKLIF. The CDR3 region has the DNA TGTGCTCTTGGGAATGGGCATAGGTACTGGGGGACCTACACCGATAAACTCATCTTT.

V gene TRDV1 combines with J gene TRDJ1, with 8 bases aligning to TRDD3. Germline CDR1 reads TSWWSYY; CDR2 reads QGS. V shed 2 bases, J shed 8 bases, and the junction held 22 bases outside the gene matches. This CDR3 contains 19 residues. The CDR3 sequence: CALGEESTVLGGGSLKLIF. The CDR3 DNA reads TGTGCTCTTGGGGAAGAAAGTACGGTACTTGGTGGGGGATCACTCAAACTCATCTTT.

This clone was seen more than once but under ten times. This chain uses TRDV1 with TRDJ1, with TRDD3 identical over 7 bases. The germline V gene encodes CDR1 TSWWSYY and CDR2 QGS. The CDR3 is 18 amino acids. V was pared by 0 bases and J by 3 bases, with 13 bases of the junction left unmatched. The CDR3 DNA follows: TGTGCTCTTGGGGAACTTGCCAGTGCAGCGCTGGGGGCCGATAAACTCATCTTT. It is translated as CALGELASAALGADKLIF.

In this sample, this clone turned up a few times. This chain uses TRDV1 with TRDJ1, with 9 bases matching TRDD3. The CDR3 has 19 amino acids. CDR1 is TSWWSYY, CDR2 QGS, per germline. Unmatched junction bases numbered 13, after V lost 1 base and J lost 1 base. CDR3 coding DNA: TGTGCTCTTGGGGAACGTCTACGCCGAAACTGGGGGACCACCGATAAACTCATCTTT. Its protein is CALGERLRRNWGTTDKLIF.

The chain joins TRDV1 to TRDJ1; 9 nucleotides agree with TRDD3. V was pared by 4 bases and J by 3 bases, with 12 bases of the junction left unmatched. Looked up from germline, CDR1 is TSWWSYY and CDR2 is QGS. The CDR3 has 17 amino acids. CDR3: CALGGPLGLGDPDKLIF. The CDR3 DNA reads TGTGCTCTTGGGGGACCTCTAGGACTGGGGGACCCCGATAAACTCATCTTT.

The V gene is TRDV1, the J gene TRDJ1; D might be TRDD3 (6 bases). The CDR3 runs to 16 residues. In germline, CDR1 is TSWWSYY, CDR2 QGS. The V end lost 1 base, the J end lost 6 bases, and 18 bases lay between the germline ends. CDR3 sequence: CALGEQSRSWGHKLIF. The CDR3 DNA sequence: TGTGCTCTTGGGGAACAGTCGAGGTCCTGGGGCCATAAACTCATCTTT.

This clone has only a few counts. V and J are TRDV1 and TRDJ1; TRDD3 matches at 11 bases. J lost 4 bases, V lost 6 bases, and 22 bases had no gene match. The length of the CDR3 is 20 residues. The germline V gene encodes CDR1 TSWWSYY and CDR2 QGS. The CDR3, as DNA: TGTGCTCTTGGAGCTGGGAGAAAGGAATCACTGGGGGATATCAGCGATAAACTCATCTTT. Amino acids: CALGAGRKESLGDISDKLIF.

J is TRDJ1 and V is TRDV1; 7 nucleotides agree with TRDD2. Looked up from germline, CDR1 is TSWWSYY and CDR2 is QGS. With 2 bases clipped from V and 1 base from J, the junction kept 28 bases outside the gene matches. This CDR3 is built from 23 residues. The CDR3 spells CALGEEAPLPFSRGIRGTDKLIF. CDR3 in DNA: TGTGCTCTTGGGGAAGAGGCACCCCTTCCTTTCTCCCGAGGGATCAGAGGCACCGATAAACTCATCTTT.

The chain has TRDV1 and TRDJ1, with 9 positions matching TRDD2. Germline-derived CDR1 and CDR2 are TSWWSYY and QGS. This CDR3 spans 23 amino acids. V shed 4 bases and J 0 bases; nucleotides not matched to a gene: 27. The CDR3 protein is CALGGSPSYGGWGGLEYTDKLIF. The CDR3 coding sequence is TGTGCTCTTGGGGGATCTCCTTCCTACGGAGGCTGGGGGGGACTTGAGTACACCGATAAACTCATCTTT.

This clone has a handful of counts. This chain uses TRDV3 with TRDJ1; D is unresolved. Per germline, CDR1 TVYSNPD and CDR2 GDNSRS (reference sequence). The CDR3 extends over 14 amino acids. Deletions cut 5 bases from V and 2 bases from J, with 18 bases between. CDR3: CAPQFVTDTDKLIF. CDR3 DNA sequence: TGTGCCCCGCAATTCGTTACGGATACCGATAAACTCATCTTT.

The table lists this clone with a few counts. The J gene is TRDJ1, the V gene TRDV1, with a possible D match to TRDD2 (6 bases). V lost 1 base and J lost 0, with 27 bases in between. The CDR3 spans 21 residues. The germline V gene has CDR1 TSWWSYY and CDR2 QGS. The CDR3 loop is CALGERSTPRLDLPYTDKLIF. DNA of the CDR3: TGTGCTCTTGGGGAACGGAGTACCCCGCGGCTGGACCTTCCGTACACCGATAAACTCATCTTT.

The chain uses TRDV1 and TRDJ1, with D possibly TRDD2 on 6 matching bases. V was pared by 5 bases and J by 3 bases, with 28 bases between. The CDR3 contains 19 residues. The germline CDR1 and CDR2 sequences are TSWWSYY and QGS. CDR3 coding DNA: TGTGCTCTTGGGCCCTACTTTCCTATTGAAGCTATACCTGCCGATAAACTCATCTTT. It yields the protein CALGPYFPIEAIPADKLIF.

This clone turned up a few times. The chain combines TRDV1 with TRDJ1, with no clear D. The ends were cut back, 0 bases at V and 0 bases at J, with 20 bases in the middle. Germline loops: CDR1 TSWWSYY, CDR2 QGS. The CDR3 loop spans 19 amino acids. CDR3 sequence: CALGELKHNELPYTDKLIF. The CDR3 DNA follows: TGTGCTCTTGGGGAACTAAAACATAATGAACTCCCGTACACCGATAAACTCATCTTT.

As regards this clone: The junction does not match germline at one end; this may be a read error. This chain connects TRDV1 to TRDJ2; no reliable D call. The CDR3 loop spans 20 amino acids. Germline V lookup: CDR1 TSWWSYY, CDR2 QGS. DNA for the CDR3: TGTGCTCTTTGGGAACTCGGCAGCCGACTCCCGAACTATTACGCCGCACAACTCTTCTTT. Amino acid sequence: CALWELGSRLPNYYAAQLFF.

The genes are TRDV1 and TRDJ1; a possible D gene is TRDD3 (6 bases). Germline CDR1 reads TSWWSYY; CDR2 reads QGS. With 5 bases removed from V and 0 bases from J, the gap between germline ends came to 28 bases. The CDR3 is made up of 20 amino acids. Here the CDR3 DNA reads TGTGCTCTTGGGAACCGAGAGTCCGGGGGACCCCTACCTTACACCGATAAACTCATCTTT. It specifies CALGNRESGGPLPYTDKLIF.

The chain uses TRDV1 and TRDJ1, with a possible D match to TRDD3 (7 bases). This CDR3 is built from 18 residues. The germline gives CDR1 TSWWSYY, CDR2 QGS. Between the trimmed V and J ends, which lost 1 base and 0 bases, there was a span of 18 bases. In DNA, the CDR3 is TGTGCTCTTGGGGAACCTTCCTTCTGGGGGGTGTACACCGATAAACTCATCTTT. It specifies CALGEPSFWGVYTDKLIF.

In this sample, this clone turned up a few times. The rearrangement links TRDV1 to TRDJ1; D not resolved. Per germline, CDR1 TSWWSYY and CDR2 QGS. Between the trimmed V and J ends, which lost 3 bases and 0 bases, there was a span of 20 bases. CDR3 length: 18 amino acids. Here the CDR3 reads CALGDPPGRGKYTDKLIF. The CDR3 region has the DNA TGTGCTCTTGGGGACCCGCCGGGGCGTGGAAAGTACACCGATAAACTCATCTTT.

The chain carries TRDV1 and TRDJ1, with 9 bases fitting TRDD3. With 4 bases clipped from V and 1 base from J, the junction kept 10 bases outside the gene matches. This CDR3 comprises 17 residues. Germline V gene data show CDR1 as TSWWSYY and CDR2 as QGS. The CDR3 DNA follows: TGTGCTCTTGGGGTTCTATGGGGGGGATACTTCACCGATAAACTCATCTTT. Protein: CALGVLWGGYFTDKLIF.

The V call is TRDV1, the J call TRDJ1; TRDD3 aligns across 7 bases. J lost 0 bases, V lost 8 bases, and 6 bases had no gene match. Germline CDR1 TSWWSYY, CDR2 QGS. The CDR3 length is 14 residues. CDR3 sequence reads: CALSKLGDTDKLIF. CDR3 DNA: TGTGCTCTTAGCAAGCTGGGGGACACCGATAAACTCATCTTT.

The rearrangement joins TRDV1 to TRDJ1, with TRDD3 matching over 10 bases. The CDR3 has 20 residues. Germline loops: CDR1 TSWWSYY, CDR2 QGS. Unmatched junction bases numbered 14, after V lost 1 base and J lost 0 bases. The CDR3 region has the DNA TGTGCTCTTGGGGAACCGGGCAGACTGGGGGATCCTGGGTACACCGATAAACTCATCTTT. Amino acid sequence: CALGEPGRLGDPGYTDKLIF.

This clone came up a few times. The chain joins TRDV1 to TRDJ1; tentative D call: TRDD3 (6 bases). This CDR3 contains 20 residues. Trimming removed 2 bases at V and 1 base at J, with 26 bases between. From germline, CDR1 is TSWWSYY and CDR2 QGS. This chain's CDR3 is CALGEEPPWGSWSGTDKLIF. The CDR3 DNA is TGTGCTCTTGGGGAAGAACCCCCGTGGGGATCCTGGAGCGGCACCGATAAACTCATCTTT.

Concerning this clone itself: The junction does not match germline at one end; this may be a read error. The chain couples TRDV1 to TRDJ1; 8 nucleotides line up with TRDD3. Germline-derived CDR1 and CDR2 are TSWWSYY and QGS. The CDR3 is made up of 27 amino acids. CDR3 DNA: TGTGCTCTTGGGGAACTAGTGTTATCCCTCACCCCCTTAAATGTACTGGGGGGGACCCCGTACACTGATAAACTCATCTTT. The encoded protein is CALGELVLSLTPLNVLGGTPYTDKLIF.

This clone showed up just a few times. The gene calls are TRDV1 and TRDJ1; 10 bases fit TRDD3. V lost 4 bases, J lost 4 bases, and 18 bases stayed unmatched. CDR3 length: 19 residues. CDR1 and CDR2 from the germline V gene are TSWWSYY and QGS. CDR3 residues: CALGGYPPPNGGYNDKLIF. CDR3 sequence (DNA): TGTGCTCTTGGGGGTTATCCTCCCCCCAATGGGGGATACAACGATAAACTCATCTTT.

This chain connects TRDV1 to TRDJ1, with TRDD3 identical over 12 bases. Unmatched junction bases numbered 32, after V lost 2 bases and J lost 7 bases. This CDR3 region has 24 residues. Germline assignment: CDR1 TSWWSYY and CDR2 QGS. DNA for the CDR3: TGTGCTCTTGGGGAATTATTTCCTCCTAGTAAACTTTACTGGGGGATACATGTTGGGGGTAAACTCATCTTT. Amino acids: CALGELFPPSKLYWGIHVGGKLIF.